Listed below are T cell receptor beta chains from one sample, sequenced in a study of T-cell memory formation after mild COVID-19. TCRdb reprocessed the 5' RACE reads with MiXCR, giving one entry per CDR3 protein. This table holds about 350,000 distinct CDR3 sequences, roughly an eighth found once. Sequenced input: PBMCs or a T cell subset sorted from them (not recorded which). Receptor source: a man aged 18-30 years who had mild COVID-19 (a few samples of this study predate the infection). Cell type and time point are not known. Both conserved end residues are part of each CDR3. Each record gives: J gene, D gene, clone size, V gene, CDR3 protein, CDR3 DNA. The D gene is left open where the match is weak. The size entry is marked missing in some rows and otherwise reads once, few, many or a size class.

TRBJ1-1,.,.,TRBV7-3,CASSQTDSPEAFF,TGTGCCAGCAGCCAAACCGACAGTCCTGAAGCTTTCTTT
TRBJ1-3,.,.,TRBV11-2,CASSKNRDALLYF,TGTGCCAGCAGCAAAAACCGGGACGCACTCTTATATTTT
TRBJ2-7,.,.,TRBV7-2,CASSLAGFYEQYF,TGTGCCAGCAGCTTAGCGGGGTTCTACGAGCAGTACTTC
TRBJ2-3,TRBD1,.,TRBV10-3,CAIRDRDRDTDTQYF,TGTGCCATCAGAGACCGGGACAGAGACACAGATACGCAGTATTTT
TRBJ2-7,.,.,TRBV20-1,CSARGNQGPLYEQYF,TGCAGTGCTAGAGGGAACCAGGGGCCCCTCTACGAGCAGTACTTC
TRBJ1-1,.,once,TRBV5-1,CASSLRDMNTEAFF,TGCGCCAGCAGCTTGCGGGACATGAACACTGAAGCTTTCTTT
TRBJ1-1,.,.,TRBV7-8,CASSLTTARFSEAFF,TGTGCCAGCAGCTTAACCACGGCGAGGTTCTCTGAAGCTTTCTTT
TRBJ2-3,.,.,TRBV20-1,CSAAGSTDTQYF,TGCAGTGCTGCTGGGTCCACAGATACGCAGTATTTT
TRBJ2-3,.,few,TRBV7-2,CASSLRHYTDTQYF,TGTGCCAGCAGCCTGAGGCACTACACAGATACGCAGTATTTT
TRBJ2-2,TRBD1,.,TRBV18,CASSPRTGGTGELFF,TGTGCCAGCTCACCACGGACAGGTGGCACCGGGGAGCTGTTTTTT
TRBJ2-1,.,.,TRBV10-3,CAIRDGYSYNEQFF,TGTGCCATCAGGGATGGGTACTCCTACAATGAGCAGTTCTTC
TRBJ2-1,.,few,TRBV29-1,CSVHPDSYNEQFF,TGCAGCGTCCACCCGGACAGTTACAATGAGCAGTTCTTC
TRBJ2-1,.,few,TRBV4-1,CASSRTGDFNNEQFF,TGCGCCAGCAGCCGTACGGGTGACTTCAACAATGAGCAGTTCTTC
TRBJ1-5,.,few,TRBV6-1,CASRGTGQSNQPQHF,TGTGCCAGCAGGGGTACAGGGCAGAGCAATCAGCCCCAGCATTTT
TRBJ2-3,TRBD1,few,TRBV5-4,CASSSKDRGDTQYF,TGTGCCAGCAGCTCTAAGGACAGGGGGGATACGCAGTATTTT
TRBJ2-7,.,.,TRBV14,CASSELAREEQYF,TGTGCCAGCAGCGAGCTGGCGCGAGAGGAGCAGTACTTC
TRBJ1-1,.,.,TRBV7-2,CASSLEWAEAFF,TGTGCCAGCAGCTTAGAGTGGGCTGAAGCTTTCTTT
TRBJ2-1,.,few,TRBV9,CASSEAARGWDEQFF,TGTGCCAGCAGCGAAGCGGCCCGGGGTTGGGACGAGCAGTTCTTC
TRBJ2-1,TRBD2,few,TRBV4-3,CASSPGTSGGLEQFF,TGCGCCAGCAGCCCAGGGACTAGCGGGGGGTTAGAGCAGTTCTTC
TRBJ2-1,.,few,TRBV29-1,CSVEVRASSYNEQFF,TGCAGCGTTGAAGTGCGGGCGAGCTCCTACAATGAGCAGTTCTTC
TRBJ2-5,TRBD1,.,TRBV5-5,CASSRRGPQETQYF,TGTGCCAGCAGCCGCAGGGGGCCTCAAGAGACCCAGTACTTC
TRBJ1-2,.,few,TRBV7-9,CASSPPTGGYTF,TGTGCCAGCAGCCCTCCTACTGGTGGCTACACCTTC
TRBJ2-7,TRBD1,many,TRBV5-1,CASSFPGGSYEQYF,TGCGCCAGCAGCTTTCCAGGGGGCTCCTACGAGCAGTACTTC
TRBJ2-1,TRBD2,many,TRBV4-3,CASSHFSGSGGSSYNEQFF,TGCGCCAGCAGCCACTTTTCGGGTAGCGGGGGGAGCTCCTACAATGAGCAGTTCTTC
TRBJ2-5,TRBD2,.,TRBV7-2,CASSLLAGGSETQYF,TGTGCCAGCAGCTTACTAGCGGGGGGGTCGGAGACCCAGTACTTC
TRBJ1-1,.,.,TRBV4-1,CASSQLGREAFF,TGCGCCAGCAGCCAATTGGGTAGAGAGGCTTTCTTT
TRBJ2-4,TRBD1,few,TRBV6-5,CASSSPTGGKNIQYF,TGTGCCAGCAGTTCACCAACAGGGGGCAAAAACATTCAGTACTTC
TRBJ2-3,.,once,TRBV7-9,CASSPRVSPDTQYF,TGTGCCAGCAGCCCTAGGGTCAGTCCAGATACGCAGTATTTT
TRBJ2-3,TRBD1,few,TRBV10-2,CASRGQGATDTQYF,TGCGCCAGCAGGGGACAGGGGGCGACAGATACGCAGTATTTT
TRBJ2-7,.,.,TRBV7-2,CASSSAPGFGGSYEQYF,TGTGCCAGCAGCTCCGCCCCCGGATTCGGTGGGTCCTACGAGCAGTACTTC
TRBJ1-5,TRBD1,.,TRBV6-6,CASSYGTGQPQHF,TGTGCCAGCAGTTACGGGACAGGGCAGCCCCAGCATTTT
TRBJ2-5,TRBD2,.,TRBV6-5,CASRSGLARETQYF,TGTGCCAGCAGGTCTGGACTAGCCCGGGAGACCCAGTACTTC
TRBJ1-1,TRBD1,few,TRBV28,CASSSRHRGNTEAFF,TGTGCCAGCAGTTCCCGCCACAGGGGTAACACTGAAGCTTTCTTT
TRBJ2-1,.,.,TRBV4-2,CASTWGGASNEQFF,TGTGCCAGCACTTGGGGGGGGGCGAGCAATGAGCAGTTCTTC
TRBJ2-7,TRBD2,.,TRBV4-1,CASSPQSGGNYEQYF,TGCGCCAGCAGCCCACAAAGCGGGGGGAACTACGAGCAGTACTTC
TRBJ2-1,TRBD1,many,TRBV24-1,CATSDSTGFDEQFF,TGTGCCACCAGTGATTCGACAGGGTTCGATGAGCAGTTCTTC
TRBJ2-7,.,few,TRBV19,CASSIADSSYEQYF,TGTGCCAGTAGTATCGCCGACAGCTCCTACGAGCAGTACTTC
TRBJ1-2,TRBD1,few,TRBV29-1,CSVQDRGYGYTF,TGCAGCGTTCAGGACAGGGGCTATGGCTACACCTTC
TRBJ2-3,TRBD1,many,TRBV5-1,CASSLAGTGQGDTQYF,TGCGCCAGCAGCTTGGCCGGGACGGGACAGGGAGATACGCAGTATTTT
TRBJ2-1,.,.,TRBV7-3,CASSSAATPNEQFF,TGTGCCAGCAGCTCGGCGGCGACACCCAATGAGCAGTTCTTC
TRBJ2-1,TRBD1,many,TRBV5-5,CASSFGTGWNEQFF,TGTGCCAGCAGCTTCGGGACAGGATGGAATGAGCAGTTCTTC
TRBJ2-3,.,few,TRBV5-1,CASSHPRGGDTQYF,TGCGCCAGCAGCCACCCCCGGGGCGGAGATACGCAGTATTTT
TRBJ1-1,.,.,TRBV6-5,CASSSPGTEAFF,TGTGCCAGCAGTTCTCCGGGCACTGAAGCTTTCTTT
TRBJ2-1,.,.,TRBV5-1,CASRGEWGYNEQFF,TGCGCCAGCAGGGGGGAGTGGGGGTACAATGAGCAGTTCTTC
TRBJ1-2,.,.,TRBV7-9,CASSPPWPGYGYTF,TGTGCCAGCAGCCCCCCCTGGCCTGGCTATGGCTACACCTTC
TRBJ2-1,.,few,TRBV4-3,CASSQEGLGVEQFF,TGCGCCAGCAGCCAAGAGGGACTTGGGGTTGAGCAGTTCTTC
TRBJ2-3,TRBD2,many,TRBV5-1,CASSSTSGGTDTQYF,TGCGCCAGCAGCAGTACTAGCGGGGGCACAGATACGCAGTATTTT
TRBJ1-1,TRBD1,.,TRBV30,CAWSVGTGGVNTEAFF,TGTGCCTGGAGTGTAGGGACAGGGGGAGTGAACACTGAAGCTTTCTTT
TRBJ1-2,.,few,TRBV23-1,CASSQGPGYTF,TGCGCCAGCAGTCAGGGCCCTGGCTACACCTTC
TRBJ1-2,.,few,TRBV28,CASSGPIYGYTF,TGTGCCAGCAGTGGACCGATCTATGGCTACACCTTC
TRBJ2-3,.,.,TRBV10-3,CAIRERASTDTQYF,TGTGCCATCAGGGAGCGGGCCAGCACAGATACGCAGTATTTT
TRBJ1-5,.,few,TRBV27,CASSVKGGSYPQHF,TGTGCCAGCAGCGTCAAGGGCGGGAGCTATCCCCAGCATTTT
TRBJ2-2,TRBD1,.,TRBV12-3/TRBV12-4,CASSWDSQNTGELFF,TGTGCCAGCAGTTGGGACAGCCAGAACACCGGGGAGCTGTTTTTT
TRBJ2-1,.,.,TRBV19,CASSISLLPNEQFF,TGTGCCAGTAGTATTTCCCTCCTCCCCAATGAGCAGTTCTTC
TRBJ2-5,.,.,TRBV12-3/TRBV12-4,CASSVGEQTQYF,TGTGCCAGCAGTGTGGGTGAGCAGACCCAGTACTTC
TRBJ2-5,TRBD2,.,TRBV7-2,CASSSLAGGPRAQYF,TGTGCCAGCAGCTCGCTAGCGGGGGGCCCCCGGGCCCAGTACTTC
TRBJ1-5,TRBD1,.,TRBV6-5,CASSRGQQGAYQPQHF,TGTGCCAGCAGCCGCGGCCAACAGGGGGCTTATCAGCCCCAGCATTTT